These T cell receptor beta chains were read from a single sample in a study of T-cell memory formation after mild COVID-19. TCRdb called the 5' RACE reads again in MiXCR, with one record for every CDR3 protein. The data show over 250,000 distinct CDR3 sequences, around 15% seen once. Sequencing was done on a sample of PBMCs or a T cell subset sorted from them (not recorded which). These receptors came from a young man who had mild COVID-19 (a few samples of this study predate the infection). Cell type and time point are not known. Both conserved end residues are trimmed from each CDR3. Each record gives: J gene, V gene, CDR3 protein.

J: TRBJ2-2; V: TRBV5-1; CDR3: ASSLAAGGTGELF
J: TRBJ1-2; V: TRBV7-9; CDR3: ASSPRTDYTNYGYT
J: TRBJ1-2; V: TRBV24-1; CDR3: ATSDPGYGYT
J: TRBJ1-6; V: TRBV18; CDR3: ASSQTPFGASSYNSPLH
J: TRBJ1-1; V: TRBV7-9; CDR3: ASSSSTGVRLKAF
J: TRBJ1-1; V: TRBV6-2/TRBV6-3; CDR3: ASAPEGKGNTEAF
J: TRBJ1-1; V: TRBV18; CDR3: ASSPRRDNTEAF
J: TRBJ2-3; V: TRBV6-6; CDR3: ASTPAGPSTDTQY
J: TRBJ2-2; V: TRBV4-3; CDR3: ASSQGGWRYTGELF
J: TRBJ2-1; V: TRBV7-6; CDR3: ASSLKVWLAGGNNEQF
J: TRBJ1-3; V: TRBV5-1; CDR3: ASSLEGPSSGNTIY
J: TRBJ2-6; V: TRBV24-1; CDR3: ATTDGSGANVLT
J: TRBJ1-6; V: TRBV20-1; CDR3: SARDLGQYSPLH
J: TRBJ2-7; V: TRBV5-1; CDR3: ASSFLLETGPYEQY
J: TRBJ2-1; V: TRBV24-1; CDR3: ATSRTGNNEQF
J: TRBJ2-1; V: TRBV6-5; CDR3: ASSYGGGPINEQF
J: TRBJ2-1; V: TRBV11-2; CDR3: ASSPLLLGTSRPYNEQF
J: TRBJ2-7; V: TRBV7-9; CDR3: ASAQARSIYEQY
J: TRBJ2-1; V: TRBV9; CDR3: ASSVGGTGFNEQF
J: TRBJ2-7; V: TRBV30; CDR3: AWSVGAGYSYEQY
J: TRBJ1-6; V: TRBV5-1; CDR3: ASSRDANSPLH
J: TRBJ2-7; V: TRBV7-2; CDR3: ASSLEYPSGGAYEQY
J: TRBJ2-7; V: TRBV11-2; CDR3: ASSLGKYEQY
J: TRBJ2-2; V: TRBV5-1; CDR3: ASSNPADTGELF
J: TRBJ1-1; V: TRBV7-9; CDR3: ASSFQGENTEAF
J: TRBJ2-5; V: TRBV6-2/TRBV6-3; CDR3: ASGKGEAVQETQY
J: TRBJ1-1; V: TRBV29-1; CDR3: SVDDGHTEAF
J: TRBJ2-3; V: TRBV27; CDR3: ASSLLGSTDTQY
J: TRBJ2-5; V: TRBV5-1; CDR3: ASSLTQQGATETQY
J: TRBJ2-7; V: TRBV6-5; CDR3: ASSRTGVTYEQY
J: TRBJ1-6; V: TRBV12-3/TRBV12-4; CDR3: ASSLRAEAGGRSPLH
J: TRBJ1-1; V: TRBV15; CDR3: ATSSYTEAF
J: TRBJ1-6; V: TRBV15; CDR3: ATSMTHEESPLH
J: TRBJ1-1; V: TRBV7-8; CDR3: ASSPRDREATEAF
J: TRBJ1-2; V: TRBV7-2; CDR3: ASSLNDRGSGYT
J: TRBJ2-5; V: TRBV9; CDR3: ASSVEGTGVETQY
J: TRBJ2-3; V: TRBV12-3/TRBV12-4; CDR3: ASSPRDGGAGTDTQY
J: TRBJ2-5; V: TRBV5-1; CDR3: ASSLDEVQETQY
J: TRBJ2-5; V: TRBV5-1; CDR3: ASKSFLGEQGIGETQY
J: TRBJ2-7; V: TRBV5-5; CDR3: ASRGSSYEQY